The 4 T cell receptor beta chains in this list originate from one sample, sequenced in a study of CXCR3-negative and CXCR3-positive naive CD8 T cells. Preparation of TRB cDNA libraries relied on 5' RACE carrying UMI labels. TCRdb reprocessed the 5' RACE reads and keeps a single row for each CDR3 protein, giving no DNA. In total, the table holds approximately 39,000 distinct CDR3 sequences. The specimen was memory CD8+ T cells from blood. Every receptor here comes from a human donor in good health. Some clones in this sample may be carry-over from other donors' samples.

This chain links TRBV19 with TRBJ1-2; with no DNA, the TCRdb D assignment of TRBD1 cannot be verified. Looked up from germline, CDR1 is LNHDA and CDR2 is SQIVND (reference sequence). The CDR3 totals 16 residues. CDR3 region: CASSAHRGPSNYGYTF. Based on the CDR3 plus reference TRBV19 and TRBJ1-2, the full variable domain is DGGITQSPKYLFRKEGQNVTLSCEQNLNHDAMYWYRQDPGQGLRLIYYSQIVNDFQKGDIAEGYSVSREKKESFPLTVTSAQKNPTAFYLCASSAHRGPSNYGYTFGSGTRLTVV.

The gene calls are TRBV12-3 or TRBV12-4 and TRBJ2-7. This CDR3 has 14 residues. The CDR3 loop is CASSLKIVSYEQYF.

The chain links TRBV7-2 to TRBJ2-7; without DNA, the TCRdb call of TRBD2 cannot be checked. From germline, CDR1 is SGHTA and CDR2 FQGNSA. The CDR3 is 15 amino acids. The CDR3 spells CASSLVAEANYEQYF.

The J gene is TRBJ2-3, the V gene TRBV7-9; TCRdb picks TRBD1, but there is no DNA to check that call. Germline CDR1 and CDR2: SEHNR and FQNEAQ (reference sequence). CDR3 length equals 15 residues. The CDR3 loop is CASSPPVGLTDTQYF.